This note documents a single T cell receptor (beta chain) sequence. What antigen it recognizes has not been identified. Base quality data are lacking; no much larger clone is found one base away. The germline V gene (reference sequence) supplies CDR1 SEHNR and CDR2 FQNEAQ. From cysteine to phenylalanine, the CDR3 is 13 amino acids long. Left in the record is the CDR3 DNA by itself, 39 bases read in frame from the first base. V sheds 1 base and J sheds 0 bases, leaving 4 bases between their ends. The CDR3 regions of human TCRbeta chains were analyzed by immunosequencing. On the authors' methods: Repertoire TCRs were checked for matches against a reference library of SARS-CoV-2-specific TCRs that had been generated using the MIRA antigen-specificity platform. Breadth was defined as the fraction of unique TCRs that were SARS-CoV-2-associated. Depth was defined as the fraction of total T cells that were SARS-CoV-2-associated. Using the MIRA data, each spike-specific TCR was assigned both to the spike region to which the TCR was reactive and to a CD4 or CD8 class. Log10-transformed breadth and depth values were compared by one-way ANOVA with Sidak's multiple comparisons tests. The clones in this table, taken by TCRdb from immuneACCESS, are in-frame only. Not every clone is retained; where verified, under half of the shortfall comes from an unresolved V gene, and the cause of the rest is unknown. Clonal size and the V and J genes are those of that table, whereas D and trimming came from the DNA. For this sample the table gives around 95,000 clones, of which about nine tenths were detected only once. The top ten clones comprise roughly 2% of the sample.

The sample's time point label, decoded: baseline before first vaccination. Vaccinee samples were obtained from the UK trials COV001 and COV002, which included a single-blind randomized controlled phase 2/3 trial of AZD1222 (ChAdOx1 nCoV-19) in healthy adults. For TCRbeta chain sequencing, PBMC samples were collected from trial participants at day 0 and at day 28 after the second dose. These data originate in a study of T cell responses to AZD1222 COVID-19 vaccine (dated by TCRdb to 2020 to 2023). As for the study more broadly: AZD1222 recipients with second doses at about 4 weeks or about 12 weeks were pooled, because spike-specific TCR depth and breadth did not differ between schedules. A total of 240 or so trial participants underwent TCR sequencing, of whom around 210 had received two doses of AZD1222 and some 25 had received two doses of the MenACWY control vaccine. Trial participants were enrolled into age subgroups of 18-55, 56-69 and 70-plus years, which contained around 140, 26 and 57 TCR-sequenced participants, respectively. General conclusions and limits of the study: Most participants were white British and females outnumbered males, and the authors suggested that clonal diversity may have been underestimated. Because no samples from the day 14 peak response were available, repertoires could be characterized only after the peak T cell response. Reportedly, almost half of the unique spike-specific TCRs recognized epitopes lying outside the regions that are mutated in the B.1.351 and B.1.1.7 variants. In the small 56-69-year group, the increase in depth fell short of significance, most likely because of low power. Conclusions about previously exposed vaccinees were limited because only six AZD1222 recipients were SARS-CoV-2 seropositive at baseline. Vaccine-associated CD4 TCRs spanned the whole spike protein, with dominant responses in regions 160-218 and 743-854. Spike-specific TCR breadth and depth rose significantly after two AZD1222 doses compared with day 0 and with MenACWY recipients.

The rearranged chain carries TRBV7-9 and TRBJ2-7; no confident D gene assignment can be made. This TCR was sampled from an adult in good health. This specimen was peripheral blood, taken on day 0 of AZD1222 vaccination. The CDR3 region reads CASSLGISYEQYF. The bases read TGTGCCAGCAGCTTAGGGATCTCCTACGAGCAGTACTTC. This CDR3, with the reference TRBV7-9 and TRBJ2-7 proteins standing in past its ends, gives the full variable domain DTGVSQNPRHKITKRGQNVTFRCDPISEHNRLYWYRQTLGQGPEFLTYFQNEAQLEKSRLLSDRFSAERPKGSFSTLEIQRTEQGDSAMYLCASSLGISYEQYFGPGTRLTVT.